This T cell receptor beta chain was sequenced during a study of response to subunit inactivated influenza vaccine. TCRdb itself ran the RT-PCR reads through MiXCR, one entry per CDR3 protein. This table has 500,000 to 550,000 distinct CDR3 sequences, 6% to 9% appearing once. The CDR3 consists of 14 residues. The V and J ends lost 7 bases and 2 bases respectively, with 13 bases between them. Germline lookup yields CDR1 MNHNS and CDR2 SASEGT. This chain links TRBV6-1 with TRBJ2-3, with D hard to call. This TCR was recovered from a man in his fifties or sixties who received an inactivated influenza vaccine. The input for sequencing was PBMCs from blood, taken roughly 24 months after vaccination. In DNA form, the CDR3 reads TGTGCCAGCACCCAGAAAGGCTACACAGATACGCAGTATTTT. Translation gives CASTQKGYTDTQYF.